This T cell receptor (beta chain) was recovered during a study of T cell responses to AZD1222 COVID-19 vaccine. Study-wide context: Pooled together were second doses at about 4 or about 12 weeks. Study conclusions and caveats: Repertoires were obtained solely post-peak T cell response. Following two doses of AZD1222, Spike-specific TCR breadth and depth rose.

The repertoire was sequenced with immunoSEQ multiplex PCR; TCRdb's copy has only in-frame clones and lacks some. The sample consists of about 120,000 clones, 92% of them appearing once. With respect to this clone: Antigen specificity is unknown.

The CDR3 spans 18 residues. V trimming: 7 bases; J trimming: 0 bases; junction bases outside the gene matches: 9. Germline CDR1 is ENHRY and CDR2 is SYGVKD. This TCR was sampled from an adult in good health. The V and J genes are TRBV10-3 and TRBJ2-1, with 13 bases that match TRBD2. Sample: peripheral blood, taken on day 0 of AZD1222 vaccination. CDR3 coding DNA: TGTGCCATCACCTCCGGGACTAGCGGGGCCCTCTCCTACAATGAGCAGTTCTTC. Its protein is CAITSGTSGALSYNEQFF.